The next 27 T cell receptor beta chains were all read from a single sample in a study of shared clonotypes between healthy human individuals (dated by TCRdb to about 2020). Library method: the immunoSEQ multiplex PCR assay. The immuneACCESS repertoire file appears here via TCRdb, limited to in-frame rearrangements. These files lack a portion of the clones; in checked studies, under half of the deficit traces to unresolved V genes, and the cause of the others is not known. This sample is represented by about 2 million clones; 90% to 95% of them were singletons. Together, the top ten hold 0.1% to 0.15% of the sample. The sample consisted of naive CD4+ T cells sorted from blood. The cell subset or site label, read with the paper, signifies: CD45RA+ positively selected. These receptors were collected from a man between 18 and 29 years old in good health.

On this clone: Distinct nucleotide sequences in the sample also encode this CDR3. The gene calls are TRBV5-1 and TRBJ2-3; tentative D call: TRBD2 (6 bases). CDR1 SGHRS and CDR2 YFSETQ come from the germline V gene. This CDR3 has 15 amino acids. Trimming removed 0 bases at V and 3 bases at J, with 11 bases between. The CDR3 region is CASSLDGGRTDTQYF. CDR3 in DNA: TGCGCCAGCAGCTTGGATGGAGGGAGGACAGATACGCAGTATTTT.

This sequence joins TRBV7-6 and TRBJ2-5; 7 positions agree with TRBD1. The CDR3 runs to 11 residues. V lost 2 bases and J lost 9; bases outside the gene matches: 0. Germline assignment: CDR1 SGHVS and CDR2 FNYEAQ. CDR3 amino acids: CASSLQGAQYF. CDR3 sequence (DNA): TGTGCCAGCAGCTTACAGGGGGCCCAGTACTTC.

V gene TRBV5-1 combines with J gene TRBJ1-3; D is unclear. The CDR3 spans 14 residues. Germline values: CDR1 SGHRS, CDR2 YFSETQ. V gave up 4 bases and J gave up 2 bases, with 10 bases separating them. The CDR3 region is CASSVGSAGNTIYF. In DNA, the CDR3 is TGCGCCAGCAGCGTGGGTTCCGCTGGAAACACCATATATTTT.

The chain links TRBV28 to TRBJ1-5, with D uncertain. The CDR3 runs 16 residues. Between the trimmed V and J ends, which lost 3 bases and 0 bases, there was a span of 12 bases. CDR1 and CDR2 from the germline V gene are MDHEN and SYDVKM. CDR3 DNA sequence: TGTGCCAGCAGTTTGCAACGCGGGGTTAGCAATCAGCCCCAGCATTTT. Encoded protein: CASSLQRGVSNQPQHF.

The table lists this clone with a few counts. The gene calls are TRBV9 and TRBJ2-1; 7 bases map to TRBD2. Losses at the gene ends were 1 base for V and 0 bases for J; bases not matched to a gene: 4. The CDR3 loop spans 16 amino acids. Germline values: CDR1 SGDLS, CDR2 YYNGEE. CDR3 region: CASSVRGGGSYNEQFF. The CDR3 nucleotides are TGTGCCAGCAGCGTAAGGGGCGGGGGCTCCTACAATGAGCAGTTCTTC.

The V and J genes are TRBV10-3 and TRBJ2-1; the match to TRBD2 covers 13 bases. The J segment lost 6 bases and the V segment lost 0 bases, leaving 2 bases of the junction unmatched. Germline loops: CDR1 ENHRY, CDR2 SYGVKD. The CDR3 is made up of 16 amino acids. CDR3 loop: CAISESGLAGTNEQFF. CDR3 DNA: TGTGCCATCAGTGAGTCGGGACTAGCGGGAACCAATGAGCAGTTCTTC.

The V gene is TRBV11-2, the J gene TRBJ1-6; D not certain. The CDR3 has 15 residues. CDR1 and CDR2 from the germline V gene are SGHAT and FQNNGV. V lost 2 bases and J lost 4, with 9 bases in between. CDR3 nucleotide sequence: TGTGCCAGCAGCTTACAGAGAATTTATAATTCACCCCTCCACTTT. This encodes CASSLQRIYNSPLHF.

The V and J genes are TRBV5-1 and TRBJ1-2; the D gene is possibly TRBD1 (6 bases). V was shortened by 3 bases and J by 8 bases, with 17 bases between the two germline ends. This CDR3 comprises 14 residues. Germline lookup yields CDR1 SGHRS and CDR2 YFSETQ. The CDR3 region has the DNA TGCGCCAGCAGCTCCGCCCCAGGGGCGCGGGGCTACACCTTC. Encoded protein: CASSSAPGARGYTF.

The chain joins TRBV11-3 to TRBJ2-3, with D unclear. Germline V gene sequence: CDR1 SGHNT, CDR2 YENEEA. V lost 2 bases to trimming and J lost 0 bases, with 6 bases between them. CDR3 length equals 14 residues. As DNA, the CDR3 is TGTGCCAGCAGCTTATTCTACAGCACAGATACGCAGTATTTT. It yields the protein CASSLFYSTDTQYF. Filled out from reference TRBV11-3 and TRBJ2-3, the complete variable domain reads EAGVVQSPRYKIIEKKQPVAFWCNPISGHNTLYWYLQNLGQGPELLIRYENEEAVDDSQLPKDRFSAERLKGVDSTLKIQPAELGDSAVYLCASSLFYSTDTQYFGPGTRLTVL.

V usage is TRBV4-1 and J usage is TRBJ1-5; TRBD1 matches 7 bases. V was clipped by 1 base and J by 0 bases; unmatched bases: 6. Germline V gene lookup returns CDR1 MGHRA and CDR2 YSYEKL. The CDR3 is 17 amino acids. In nucleotides, the CDR3 is TGCGCCAGCAGCCAAGGACGGACAGGTCATAGCAATCAGCCCCAGCATTTT. Amino acids: CASSQGRTGHSNQPQHF.

The chain carries TRBV5-1 and TRBJ1-6, with TRBD1 matching over 8 bases. The V gene end was trimmed by 4 bases and the J gene end by 7 bases; junction bases not matched to a gene: 7. CDR1 is SGHRS and CDR2 is YFSETQ in the germline V gene. This CDR3 is built from 15 residues. CDR3 nucleotides: TGCGCCAGCAGCGAGGACAGGGCAGGGAATTCACCCCTCCACTTT. It translates to CASSEDRAGNSPLHF.

The CDR3 sequence: CASSLGSGGNSPLHF. The CDR3 bases are TGTGCCAGCAGCTTAGGGTCTGGGGGGAATTCACCCCTCCACTTT. V gene TRBV7-9 combines with J gene TRBJ1-6; tentative D call: TRBD1 (5 bases). The CDR3 sequence is 15 residues long. Germline V gene sequence: CDR1 SEHNR, CDR2 FQNEAQ (reference sequence). The V end lost 1 base, the J end lost 7 bases, and 11 bases lay between the germline ends.

The rearrangement links TRBV2 to TRBJ2-5; 7 bases are shared with TRBD2. The J call could be wrong; TRBJ2-7 is a better fit for the DNA end. Looked up from germline, CDR1 is SNHLY and CDR2 is FYNNEI. CDR3 length: 14 residues. CDR3 loop: CASSDPAGKYEQYF. The CDR3 coding sequence is TGTGCCAGCAGTGACCCAGCGGGAAAATACGAGCAGTACTTC.

The chain combines TRBV6-1 with TRBJ2-7; 9 nucleotides agree with TRBD2. Germline CDR1 MNHNS, CDR2 SASEGT. V shed 4 bases and J 3 bases; nucleotides not matched to a gene: 10. This CDR3 is built from 16 residues. CDR3 sequence: CASSAHTGTSIYEQYF. The CDR3 bases are TGTGCCAGCAGTGCACACACCGGGACTAGCATCTACGAGCAGTACTTC.

In nucleotides, the CDR3 is TGTGCCAGCAGGGCCACGGGTGCTGGAAACACCATATATTTT. Protein sequence: CASRATGAGNTIYF. The chain carries TRBV6-1 and TRBJ1-3; D gene ambiguous. The V end was cut by 6 bases, the J end by 2 bases, with 11 bases between. Germline CDR1 MNHNS, CDR2 SASEGT. This CDR3 has 14 residues.

With respect to this clone: This same CDR3 is encoded by further DNA sequences in the sample. The chain joins TRBV6-5 to TRBJ2-5; 13 bases fit TRBD2. Germline CDR1 reads MNHEY; CDR2 reads SVGAGI. The CDR3 loop spans 15 amino acids. V lost 5 bases to trimming and J lost 1 base; unmatched junction nucleotides: 1. In DNA, the CDR3 is TGTGCCAGCAGTCGACTAGCGGGGGGCCAAGAGACCCAGTACTTC. Its protein product is CASSRLAGGQETQYF.

The count of this clone is one. The chain employs TRBV27 and TRBJ2-5; the match to TRBD2 covers 8 bases. Trimming at V came to 10 bases and at J to 5 bases, leaving 18 bases not matched to a gene. CDR3 length: 16 residues. In germline, CDR1 is MNHEY, CDR2 SMNVEV (reference sequence). CDR3 sequence reads: CATIGGTRALGETQYF. In nucleotides, the CDR3 is TGTGCCACCATAGGCGGGACTAGGGCCCTTGGGGAGACCCAGTACTTC.

The rearrangement uses TRBV30 and TRBJ2-3; no firm D call. From germline, CDR1 is GTSNPN and CDR2 SVGIG (reference sequence). Trimming removed 5 bases at V and 2 bases at J, with 8 bases between. The CDR3 is 12 residues long. This chain's CDR3 is CAWGGSTDTQYF. The CDR3 DNA reads TGTGCCTGGGGCGGATCCACAGATACGCAGTATTTT.

The chain employs TRBV6-1 and TRBJ2-2; perhaps TRBD1 as D (5 bases). Trimming shortened V by 9 bases and J by 4 bases, and 15 bases separated the two germline ends. This CDR3 is 14 amino acids long. Looked up from germline, CDR1 is MNHNS and CDR2 is SASEGT. CDR3 DNA: TGTGCCAGTCAGGGAAGGGTCAGCACCGGGGAGCTGTTTTTT. It specifies CASQGRVSTGELFF.

The chain carries TRBV2 and TRBJ2-7; no definite D call. Germline V gene data show CDR1 as SNHLY and CDR2 as FYNNEI. The V end lost 5 bases, the J end lost 6 bases, and 11 bases lay between the germline ends. There are 12 residues in the CDR3. CDR3 bases: TGTGCCAGCAGTCAACCTAGTGTCGAGCAGTACTTC. Amino acid sequence: CASSQPSVEQYF.

Worth noting for this clone: At one end the junction does not follow the germline gene, possibly because of a read error. V gene TRBV10-3 combines with J gene TRBJ2-5; D is unclear. Per germline, CDR1 ENHRY and CDR2 SYGVKD. The CDR3 runs to 13 residues. CDR3 region: CAISDTVQETRYF. CDR3 bases: TGTGCCATCAGTGACACAGTCCAAGAGACCCGGTACTTC.

A word on this clone: A read error may produce the germline difference seen at one junction end. This chain joins TRBV28 and TRBJ2-7, with 9 bases lining up with TRBD1. This CDR3 region has 13 residues. The V gene's germline CDR1 is MDHEN and CDR2 SYDVKM. CDR3 bases: TGTGCCACCACAATCCTCCGGGACAGGGCATTCCACTTC. Protein: CATTILRDRAFHF.

The chain carries TRBV6-5 and TRBJ2-7; 13 bases are shared with TRBD2. This CDR3 spans 15 amino acids. The V segment lost 2 bases and the J segment 7 bases; nucleotides outside the gene matches: 5. Germline V gene sequence: CDR1 MNHEY, CDR2 SVGAGI. The chain's CDR3 is CASSYRTSGSREQYF. CDR3 nucleotide sequence: TGTGCCAGCAGTTACAGGACTAGCGGGAGTCGTGAGCAGTACTTC.

V is TRBV6-1 and J is TRBJ1-5, with D uncertain. CDR1 is MNHNS and CDR2 is SASEGT in the germline V gene. Trimming removed 6 bases from V and 1 base from J, with 13 bases in between. The CDR3 contains 15 residues. The CDR3: CASRSTEISNQPQHF. The CDR3, as DNA: TGTGCCAGCAGGTCGACGGAGATCAGCAATCAGCCCCAGCATTTT.

The J gene is TRBJ1-2, the V gene TRBV10-3; 8 bases agree with TRBD1. V was pared by 6 bases and J by 3 bases, with 9 bases of the junction left unmatched. The CDR3 sequence is 15 residues long. The V gene's germline CDR1 is ENHRY and CDR2 SYGVKD. The CDR3 bases are TGTGCCATCAGGGACAGGGTAAAGTCTTACTATGGCTACACCTTC. It encodes CAIRDRVKSYYGYTF.

The rearrangement links TRBV2 to TRBJ2-3; no definite D call. Germline V gene data show CDR1 as SNHLY and CDR2 as FYNNEI. This CDR3 region has 11 residues. V lost 5 bases and J lost 7, with 7 bases in between. CDR3 nucleotide sequence: TGTGCCAGCAGTCCGGATCATACGCAGTATTTT. Amino acid sequence: CASSPDHTQYF.

The rearrangement joins TRBV7-3 to TRBJ2-5; the D gene could be TRBD1 or TRBD2 (5 bases each). Trimming cost V 5 bases and J 2 bases, with 12 bases left between them. The CDR3 consists of 14 residues. Looked up from germline, CDR1 is SGHTA and CDR2 is FQGTGA. The CDR3 sequence is CASSPLGVQETQYF. The CDR3 region has the DNA TGTGCCAGCAGCCCCTTGGGGGTTCAAGAGACCCAGTACTTC.